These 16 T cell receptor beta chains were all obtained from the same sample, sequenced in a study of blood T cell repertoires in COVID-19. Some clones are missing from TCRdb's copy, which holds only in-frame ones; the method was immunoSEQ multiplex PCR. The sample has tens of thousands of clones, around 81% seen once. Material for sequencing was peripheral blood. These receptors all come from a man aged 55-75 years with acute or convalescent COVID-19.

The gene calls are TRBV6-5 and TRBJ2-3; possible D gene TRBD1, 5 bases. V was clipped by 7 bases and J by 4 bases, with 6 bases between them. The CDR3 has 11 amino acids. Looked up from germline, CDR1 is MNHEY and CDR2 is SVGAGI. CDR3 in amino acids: CASTGSDTQYF. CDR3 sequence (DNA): TGTGCCAGCACAGGGTCAGATACGCAGTATTTT.

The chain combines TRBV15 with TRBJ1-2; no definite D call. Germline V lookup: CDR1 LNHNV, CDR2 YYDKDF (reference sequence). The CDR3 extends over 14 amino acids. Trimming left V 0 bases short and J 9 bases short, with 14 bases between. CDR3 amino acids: CATSRDSLAASYTF. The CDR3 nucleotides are TGTGCCACCAGCAGAGATTCCCTAGCAGCTAGCTACACCTTC.

The CDR3 loop is CASSFSLTYEQYF. CDR3 DNA sequence: TGTGCCAGCAGTTTTTCGTTAACCTACGAGCAGTACTTC. V and J are TRBV12-3 or TRBV12-4 and TRBJ2-7; D is unclear. This CDR3 comprises 13 residues. Trimming pared 3 bases from V and 2 bases from J, leaving 8 bases between.

The CDR3 sequence is CASSHGLAGGRYGGELFF. The CDR3 region has the DNA TGCGCCAGCAGCCATGGACTAGCGGGGGGTCGGTACGGCGGGGAGCTGTTTTTT. This rearrangement joins TRBV5-1 to TRBJ2-2; TRBD2 matches 14 bases. The J segment lost 7 bases and the V segment lost 4 bases, leaving 12 bases of the junction unmatched. This CDR3 contains 18 residues. Germline V gene lookup returns CDR1 SGHRS and CDR2 YFSETQ.

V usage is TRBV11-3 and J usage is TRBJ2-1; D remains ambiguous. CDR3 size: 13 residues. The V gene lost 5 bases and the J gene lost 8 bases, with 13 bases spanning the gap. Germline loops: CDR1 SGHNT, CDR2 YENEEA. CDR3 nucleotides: TGTGCCAGCAGCGGCCCCAGTGAGGATGAGCAGTTCTTC. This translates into CASSGPSEDEQFF.

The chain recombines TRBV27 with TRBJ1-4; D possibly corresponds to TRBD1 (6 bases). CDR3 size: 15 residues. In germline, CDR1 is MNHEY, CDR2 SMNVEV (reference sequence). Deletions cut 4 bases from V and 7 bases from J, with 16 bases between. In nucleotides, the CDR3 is TGTGCCAGCAGTTGGAAGAGGGAAGGGGGTGAAAAACTGTTTTTT. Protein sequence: CASSWKREGGEKLFF.

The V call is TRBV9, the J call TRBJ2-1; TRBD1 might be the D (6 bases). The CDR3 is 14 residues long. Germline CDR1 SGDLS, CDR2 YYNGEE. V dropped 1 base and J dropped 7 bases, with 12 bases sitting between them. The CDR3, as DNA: TGTGCCAGCAGCGTACAGGGGCGAGCGAATGAGCAGTTCTTC. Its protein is CASSVQGRANEQFF. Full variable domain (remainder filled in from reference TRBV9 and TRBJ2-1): DSGVTQTPKHLITATGQRVTLRCSPRSGDLSVYWYQQSLDQGLQFLIQYYNGEERAKGNILERFSAQQFPDLHSELNLSSLELGDSALYFCASSVQGRANEQFFGPGTRLTVL.

The CDR3 region is CASSLGGQGRFYSNQPQHF. The CDR3, as DNA: TGTGCCAGCAGCTTAGGGGGACAGGGGAGGTTTTATAGCAATCAGCCCCAGCATTTT. The rearrangement uses TRBV7-9 and TRBJ1-5, with 10 positions matching TRBD1. Germline lookup yields CDR1 SEHNR and CDR2 FQNEAQ (reference sequence). Trimming removed 1 base from V and 0 bases from J; junction bases left unmatched: 9. This CDR3 is built from 19 residues. Together with reference TRBV7-9 and TRBJ1-5, the CDR3 gives the full variable domain: DTGVSQNPRHKITKRGQNVTFRCDPISEHNRLYWYRQTLGQGPEFLTYFQNEAQLEKSRLLSDRFSAERPKGSFSTLEIQRTEQGDSAMYLCASSLGGQGRFYSNQPQHFGDGTRLSIL.

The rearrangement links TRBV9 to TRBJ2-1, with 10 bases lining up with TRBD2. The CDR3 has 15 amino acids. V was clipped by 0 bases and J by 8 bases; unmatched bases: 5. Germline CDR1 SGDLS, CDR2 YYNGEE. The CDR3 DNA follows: TGTGCCAGCAGCGTAGTGAGCGGGGGGGCCTATGAGCAGTTCTTC. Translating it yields CASSVVSGGAYEQFF.

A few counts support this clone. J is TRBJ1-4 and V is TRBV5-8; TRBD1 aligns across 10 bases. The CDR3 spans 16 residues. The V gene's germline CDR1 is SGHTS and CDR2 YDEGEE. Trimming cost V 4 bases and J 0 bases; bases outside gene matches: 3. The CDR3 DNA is TGTGCCAGCAGCCCCGGGACAGGGGCAACTAATGAAAAACTGTTTTTT. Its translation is CASSPGTGATNEKLFF.

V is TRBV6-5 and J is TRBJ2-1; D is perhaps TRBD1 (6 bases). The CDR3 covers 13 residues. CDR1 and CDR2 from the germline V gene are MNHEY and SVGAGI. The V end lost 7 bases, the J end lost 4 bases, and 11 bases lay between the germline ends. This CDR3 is CASTQGSYNEQFF. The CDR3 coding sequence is TGTGCCAGCACCCAGGGGTCTTACAATGAGCAGTTCTTC.

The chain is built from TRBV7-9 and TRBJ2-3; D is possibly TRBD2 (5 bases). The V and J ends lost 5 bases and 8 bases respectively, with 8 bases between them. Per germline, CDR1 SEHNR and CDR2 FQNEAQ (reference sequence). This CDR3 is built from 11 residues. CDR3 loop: CASSTSGTQYF. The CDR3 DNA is TGTGCCAGCAGCACTAGTGGTACGCAGTATTTT.

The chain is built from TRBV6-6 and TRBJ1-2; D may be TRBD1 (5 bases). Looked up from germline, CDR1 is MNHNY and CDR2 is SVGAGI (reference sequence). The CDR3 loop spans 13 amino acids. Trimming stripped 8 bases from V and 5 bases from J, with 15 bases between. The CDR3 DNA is TGTGCCAGCTCCCGGGGGGAAGGGTATGGCTACACCTTC. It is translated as CASSRGEGYGYTF.

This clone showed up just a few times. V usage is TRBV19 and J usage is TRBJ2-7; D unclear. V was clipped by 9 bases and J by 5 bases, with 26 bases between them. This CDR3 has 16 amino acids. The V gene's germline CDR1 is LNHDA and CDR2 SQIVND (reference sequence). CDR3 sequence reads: CASPRRLCRYVDEQYF. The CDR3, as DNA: TGTGCCAGCCCCCGACGTCTCTGCAGGTACGTGGACGAGCAGTACTTC. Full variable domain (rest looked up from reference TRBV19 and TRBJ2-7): DGGITQSPKYLFRKEGQNVTLSCEQNLNHDAMYWYRQDPGQGLRLIYYSQIVNDFQKGDIAEGYSVSREKKESFPLTVTSAQKNPTAFYLCASPRRLCRYVDEQYFGPGTRLTVT.

CDR3 region: CASSYDGGKNIQYF. The CDR3 DNA is TGCGCCAGCAGCTACGATGGCGGGAAAAACATTCAGTACTTC. The chain links TRBV5-1 to TRBJ2-4; possibly TRBD2 for D (5 bases). This CDR3 has 14 residues. CDR1 and CDR2 from the germline V gene are SGHRS and YFSETQ. V was shortened by 3 bases and J by 4 bases, with 11 bases between the two germline ends.

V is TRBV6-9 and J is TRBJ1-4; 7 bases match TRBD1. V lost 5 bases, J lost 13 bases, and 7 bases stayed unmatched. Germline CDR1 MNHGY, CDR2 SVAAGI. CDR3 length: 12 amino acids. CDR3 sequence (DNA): TGTGCCAGCAGTCCTTGGACAGGCAGACTGTTTTTT. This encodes CASSPWTGRLFF.